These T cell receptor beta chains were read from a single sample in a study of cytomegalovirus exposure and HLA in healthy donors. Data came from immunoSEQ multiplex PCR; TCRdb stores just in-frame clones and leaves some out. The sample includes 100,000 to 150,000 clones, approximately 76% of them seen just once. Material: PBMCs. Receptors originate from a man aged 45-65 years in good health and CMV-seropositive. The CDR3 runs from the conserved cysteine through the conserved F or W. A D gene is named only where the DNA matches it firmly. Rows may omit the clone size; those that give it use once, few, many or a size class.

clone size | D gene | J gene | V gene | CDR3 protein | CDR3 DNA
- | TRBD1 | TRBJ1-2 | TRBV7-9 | CASSSTDRGNGYTF | TGTGCCAGCAGTTCAACCGACAGGGGCAATGGCTACACCTTC
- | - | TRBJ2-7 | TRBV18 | CASSPVTRGTEQYF | TGTGCCAGCTCACCAGTTACTAGGGGGACCGAGCAGTACTTC
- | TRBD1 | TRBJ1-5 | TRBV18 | CASSLGTGDRSQHF | TGTGCCAGCTCACTCGGGACAGGGGATAGGTCCCAGCATTTT
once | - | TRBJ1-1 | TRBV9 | CASSVAVGENTEAFF | TGTGCCAGCAGCGTAGCGGTAGGGGAGAACACTGAAGCTTTCTTT
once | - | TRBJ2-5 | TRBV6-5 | CASSFSARETQYF | TGTGCCAGCAGTTTCAGCGCGAGGGAGACCCAGTACTTC
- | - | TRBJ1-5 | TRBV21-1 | CASSKDVGQVSQPQHF | TGTGCCAGCAGCAAAGACGTGGGGCAGGTGAGTCAGCCCCAGCATTTT
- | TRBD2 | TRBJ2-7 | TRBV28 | CASSLEGGIFSGRASHEQYF | TGTGCCAGCAGTTTGGAAGGGGGAATATTTAGCGGGAGGGCTTCCCACGAGCAGTACTTC
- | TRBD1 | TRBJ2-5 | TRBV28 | CASSLDRDQETQYF | TGTGCCAGCAGTTTGGACAGGGACCAAGAGACCCAGTACTTC
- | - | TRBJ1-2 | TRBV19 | CASSLKGNYGYTF | TGTGCCAGTAGCCTCAAGGGGAACTATGGCTACACCTTC
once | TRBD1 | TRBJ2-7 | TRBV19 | CASSIRDRGNYEQYF | TGTGCCAGTAGTATTAGGGACAGGGGGAACTACGAGCAGTACTTC
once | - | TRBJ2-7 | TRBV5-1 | CASSPDSSYEQYF | TGCGCCAGCAGTCCGGACAGTTCCTACGAGCAGTACTTC
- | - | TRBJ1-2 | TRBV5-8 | CASSLWSRPSYGYTF | TGTGCCAGCAGCTTGTGGTCCAGGCCGTCTTATGGCTACACCTTC
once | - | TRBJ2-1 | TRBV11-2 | CASSFNTGGTHNEQFF | TGTGCCAGCAGCTTTAATACAGGCGGGACCCACAATGAGCAGTTCTTC
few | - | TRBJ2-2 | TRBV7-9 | CASSPDSAQLFF | TGTGCCAGCAGCCCGGACAGCGCTCAGCTGTTTTTT
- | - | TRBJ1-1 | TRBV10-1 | CASSMTVSTEAFF | TGCGCCAGCAGTATGACAGTGAGCACTGAAGCTTTCTTT
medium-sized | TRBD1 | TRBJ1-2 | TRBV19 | CASSMVFGTVYGYTF | TGTGCCAGTAGTATGGTTTTTGGGACAGTCTATGGCTACACCTTC
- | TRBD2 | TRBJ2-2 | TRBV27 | CASSFRRTSGRWTGELFF | TGTGCCAGCAGTTTCCGGCGGACTAGCGGGAGGTGGACCGGGGAGCTGTTTTTT
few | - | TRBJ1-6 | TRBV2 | CASSDAQGSYNSPLHF | TGTGCCAGCAGTGACGCCCAGGGTTCCTATAATTCACCCCTCCACTTT
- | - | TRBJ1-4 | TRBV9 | CASSASTGARSEKLFF | TGTGCCAGCAGCGCTAGTACTGGGGCCCGGAGCGAAAAACTGTTTTTT
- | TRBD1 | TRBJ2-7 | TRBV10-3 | CAISESPGQTYEQYF | TGTGCCATCAGTGAGTCTCCGGGACAGACTTACGAGCAGTACTTC
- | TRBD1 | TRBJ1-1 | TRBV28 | CASSIPGGRTEAFF | TGTGCCAGCTCGATCCCAGGGGGCCGCACTGAAGCTTTCTTT
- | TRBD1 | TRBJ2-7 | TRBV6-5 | CASSRTGPYEQYF | TGTGCCAGCAGTAGGACAGGGCCATACGAGCAGTACTTC
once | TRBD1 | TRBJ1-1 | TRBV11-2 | CASSQNLEGQKAFF | TGTGCCAGCAGCCAAAACCTGGAGGGACAGAAAGCTTTCTTT
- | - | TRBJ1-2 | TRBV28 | CASTEGLSGYGYTF | TGTGCCAGCACGGAGGGGTTGTCAGGCTATGGCTACACCTTC
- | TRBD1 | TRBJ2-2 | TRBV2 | CASSRRGPTGELFF | TGTGCCAGCAGTCGAAGGGGGCCCACCGGGGAGCTGTTTTTT
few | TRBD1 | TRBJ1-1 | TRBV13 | CASSTDRGLLENTEAFF | TGTGCCAGCAGCACGGACAGGGGGCTTTTGGAGAACACTGAAGCTTTCTTT
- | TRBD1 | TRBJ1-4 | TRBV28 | CASSRRGRQNEKLFF | TGTGCCAGCAGCCGAAGGGGGCGTCAAAATGAAAAACTGTTTTTT
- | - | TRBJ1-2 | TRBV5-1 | CASSLWARDNYGYTF | TGCGCCAGCAGCTTGTGGGCCAGGGATAACTATGGCTACACCTTC
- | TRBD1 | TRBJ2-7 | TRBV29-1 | CSVDWAGGPPYEQYF | TGCAGCGTTGATTGGGCAGGGGGCCCTCCTTACGAGCAGTACTTC
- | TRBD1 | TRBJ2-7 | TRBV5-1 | CASSLGTGGWGEQYF | TGCGCCAGCAGCTTGGGGACAGGGGGTTGGGGCGAGCAGTACTTC
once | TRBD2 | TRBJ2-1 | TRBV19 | CASSIGSGGTNEQFF | TGTGCCAGTAGTATAGGTAGCGGGGGCACCAATGAGCAGTTCTTC
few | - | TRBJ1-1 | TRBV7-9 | CASSFQGANTEAFF | TGTGCCAGCAGCTTTCAAGGGGCGAACACTGAAGCTTTCTTT
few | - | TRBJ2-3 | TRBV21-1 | CASSDAGTDLPDTQYF | TGTGCCAGCAGCGACGCCGGGACAGACTTACCAGATACGCAGTATTTT
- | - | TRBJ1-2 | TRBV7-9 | CSSSTDSGGGYTF | TGTTCCAGCAGCACCGACTCGGGGGGGGGCTACACCTTC
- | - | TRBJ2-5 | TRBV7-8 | CASSPGAGMETQYF | TGTGCCAGCAGCCCCGGTGCGGGGATGGAGACCCAGTACTTC
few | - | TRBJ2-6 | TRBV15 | CATSRGAVGTGANVLTF | TGTGCCACCAGCAGAGGTGCGGTCGGTACTGGGGCCAACGTCCTGACTTTC
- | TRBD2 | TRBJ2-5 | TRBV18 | CASSPPELAGNQETQYF | TGTGCCAGCTCACCACCGGAACTAGCGGGAAACCAAGAGACCCAGTACTTC
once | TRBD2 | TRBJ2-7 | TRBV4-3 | CASSQGLAGEYEQYF | TGCGCCAGCAGCCAGGGACTAGCGGGTGAATACGAGCAGTACTTC
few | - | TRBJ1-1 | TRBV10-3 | CAISESNGNTEAFF | TGTGCCATCAGTGAGTCGAACGGGAACACTGAAGCTTTCTTT
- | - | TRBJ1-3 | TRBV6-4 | CASSGYSIYF | TGTGCCAGCAGTGGTTACTCCATATATTTT
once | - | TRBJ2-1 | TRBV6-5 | CASSYVSGSYNEQFF | TGTGCCAGCAGTTACGTCTCCGGGTCCTACAATGAGCAGTTCTTC
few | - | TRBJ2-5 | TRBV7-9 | CASSLDNKETQYF | TGTGCCAGCAGCTTGGACAACAAAGAGACCCAGTACTTC
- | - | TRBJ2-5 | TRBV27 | CASSPKMGGILLQETQYF | TGTGCCAGCAGTCCAAAAATGGGGGGAATCCTTCTCCAAGAGACCCAGTACTTC
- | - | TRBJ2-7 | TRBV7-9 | CASSLEAVEQYF | TGTGCCAGCAGCTTAGAGGCGGTCGAGCAGTACTTC
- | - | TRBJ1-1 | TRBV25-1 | CASSPWEGRAMNTEAFF | TGTGCCAGCAGTCCATGGGAGGGTAGGGCCATGAACACTGAAGCTTTCTTT
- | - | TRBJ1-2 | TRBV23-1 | CASSQEGQYVVVRGYTF | TGCGCCAGCAGTCAGGAGGGGCAATATGTGGTGGTCCGCGGCTACACCTTC
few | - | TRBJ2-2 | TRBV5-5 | CASSSLQGNTGELFF | TGTGCCAGCAGCTCACTACAGGGAAACACCGGGGAGCTGTTTTTT
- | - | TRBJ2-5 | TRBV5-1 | CASSLTGTQYF | TGCGCCAGCAGCTTGACGGGGACCCAGTACTTC
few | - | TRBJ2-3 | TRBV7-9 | CASSPGGDTQYF | TGTGCCAGCAGCCCAGGTGGGGATACGCAGTATTTT
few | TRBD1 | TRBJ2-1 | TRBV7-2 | CASSLTTGAYNEQFF | TGTGCCAGCAGCTTAACCACAGGGGCCTACAATGAGCAGTTCTTC
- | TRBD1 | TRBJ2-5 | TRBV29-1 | CSVELQTGNQETQYF | TGCAGCGTTGAACTTCAGACAGGGAACCAAGAGACCCAGTACTTC
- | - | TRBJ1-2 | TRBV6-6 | CASSYSNSRGYTF | TGTGCCAGCAGTTACTCGAACAGTCGAGGCTACACCTTC